This T cell receptor beta chain was sequenced in a study of shared clonotypes between healthy human individuals. For the study at large: There were three CD4 naive, three CD4 memory, two CD8 naive and one CD8 memory plates per donor.

The protocol was immunoSEQ multiplex PCR, while the TCRdb copy is restricted to in-frame clones and leaves out a portion. The sample lists about 580,000 clones, 95% to 98% occurring once. As concerns this clone: The target antigen is unknown.

Cells designated naive CD8 were CD45RO-negative and were positively selected for CCR7, with terminally differentiated effector memory CD45RA+ cells excluded. General observations from the study: Sample collection involved blood only; tissue repertoires are likely different.

CDR3 length equals 15 residues. Germline-derived CDR1 and CDR2 are SGHAT and FQNNGV. V lost 6 bases, J lost 0 bases, and 3 bases stayed unmatched. Source material: naive CD8+ T cells sorted from blood. V is TRBV11-2 and J is TRBJ2-1, with 9 bases aligning to TRBD2. This receptor was taken from a man aged 25 to 40 in good health. The CDR3 is CASRLSGSSYNEQFF. The CDR3 bases are TGTGCCAGCAGGCTTAGCGGGAGCTCCTACAATGAGCAGTTCTTC. Complete variable domain (other parts from reference TRBV11-2 and TRBJ2-1): EAGVAQSPRYKIIEKRQSVAFWCNPISGHATLYWYQQILGQGPKLLIQFQNNGVVDDSQLPKDRFSAERLKGVDSTLKIQPAKLEDSAVYLCASRLSGSSYNEQFFGPGTRLTVL.